A single T cell receptor (beta chain) is shown here with its context. Its specificity is unknown. Generated by immunoSEQ multiplex PCR, the TCRdb table keeps only in-frame clones and is missing some. The sample carries 70,000 to 85,000 clones, just over 85% recorded once. These data are taken from a study of OX40 agonist ivuxolimab in advanced cancers. Study-wide results and limits: The study found among the lowest clonal expansion in partial responders at 0.1-3.0 mg/kg.

Trimming stripped 5 bases from V and 7 bases from J, with 17 bases between. The CDR3 contains 14 residues. CDR1 and CDR2 from the germline V gene are MDHEN and SYDVKM. V and J are TRBV28 and TRBJ1-1, with D uncertain. The sequenced sample was CD4+ or CD8+ T cells sorted from blood, obtained in a trial of the OX40 agonist ivuxolimab. The clonotype comes from an adult with an advanced solid tumor such as melanoma, head and neck, liver or kidney cancer. This CDR3 reads CASSQQFLEIEAFF. DNA of the CDR3: TGTGCCAGCAGTCAGCAATTTTTGGAAATTGAAGCTTTCTTT.